These 25 T cell receptor beta chains were all obtained from the same sample, sequenced in a study of blood T cell repertoires in COVID-19. TCRdb's table, derived via immunoSEQ multiplex PCR, lists solely in-frame clones and lacks some. The repertoire holds under 300,000 clones, with roughly 84% as singletons. Sample: peripheral blood. These receptors all come from a woman in her forties who had recovered from COVID-19.

V and J are TRBV10-2 and TRBJ2-1; TRBD2 matches at 9 bases. Germline-derived CDR1 and CDR2 are WSHSY and SAAADI. This CDR3 region has 15 residues. The V segment lost 5 bases and the J segment 4 bases; nucleotides outside the gene matches: 6. CDR3 in DNA: TGCGCCAGCAGTAAGACTAGCGGAGTTTACAATGAGCAGTTCTTC. It codes for CASSKTSGVYNEQFF.

The chain joins TRBV7-8 to TRBJ1-1; D unresolved. Germline V gives CDR1 SGHVS, CDR2 FQNEAQ. Trimming pared 2 bases from V and 1 base from J, leaving 5 bases between. This CDR3 region has 13 residues. As DNA, the CDR3 is TGTGCCAGCAGCTTACCACAGAACACTGAAGCTTTCTTT. Translating gives CASSLPQNTEAFF.

The chain carries TRBV18 and TRBJ1-2; 7 nucleotides match TRBD1. V dropped 2 bases and J dropped 5; count of bases not matched to a gene: 11. The length of the CDR3 is 16 residues. Germline CDR1 is KGHSH and CDR2 is LQKENI. This CDR3 reads CASSPNPPWDSYGYTF. CDR3 bases: TGTGCCAGCTCACCAAACCCACCCTGGGACAGTTATGGCTACACCTTC.

The chain joins TRBV15 to TRBJ2-7, with TRBD1 identical over 11 bases. CDR1 is LNHNV, CDR2 YYDKDF, per germline (reference sequence). This CDR3 contains 16 residues. The V and J ends lost 1 base and 0 bases, in that order; junction bases with no gene match: 2. The CDR3 region is CATSRGDRGGSYEQYF. CDR3 nucleotides: TGTGCCACCAGCAGAGGGGACAGGGGGGGCTCCTACGAGCAGTACTTC.

This chain links TRBV4-1 with TRBJ2-5; 8 nucleotides agree with TRBD1. V shed 4 bases, J shed 2 bases, and the junction held 3 bases outside the gene matches. Looked up from germline, CDR1 is MGHRA and CDR2 is YSYEKL. The CDR3 contains 14 residues. The CDR3 DNA sequence: TGCGCCAGCAGCCCAGGACAGGGACAAGAGACCCAGTACTTC. It translates to CASSPGQGQETQYF.

The rearrangement uses TRBV7-9 and TRBJ2-3, with TRBD2 identical over 7 bases. J lost 0 bases, V lost 5 bases, and 5 bases had no gene match. From germline, CDR1 is SEHNR and CDR2 FQNEAQ (reference sequence). This CDR3 has 15 amino acids. CDR3 region: CASSARGTSTDTQYF. DNA for the CDR3: TGTGCCAGCAGCGCGCGGGGGACTAGCACAGATACGCAGTATTTT.

V usage is TRBV7-9 and J usage is TRBJ1-3; D ambiguous. The germline gives CDR1 SEHNR, CDR2 FQNEAQ (reference sequence). The CDR3 extends over 15 amino acids. The V and J ends lost 4 bases and 0 bases respectively, with 10 bases between them. CDR3 in amino acids: CASSSRGPSGNTIYF. The CDR3 DNA reads TGTGCCAGCAGCTCCCGGGGTCCCTCTGGAAACACCATATATTTT.

The chain uses TRBV5-8 and TRBJ2-3; D is unclear. The CDR3 is 13 residues long. Trimming took off 5 bases at V and 1 base at J, with 8 bases between the two ends. The germline gives CDR1 SGHTS, CDR2 YDEGEE. The CDR3 bases are TGTGCCAGCAGACCTCGGGGCACAGATACGCAGTATTTT. It translates to CASRPRGTDTQYF.

This sequence joins TRBV11-3 and TRBJ1-3; 8 nucleotides agree with TRBD1. V gave up 5 bases and J gave up 0 bases; unmatched junction bases: 6. Germline V gene sequence: CDR1 SGHNT, CDR2 YENEEA. The CDR3 is made up of 16 amino acids. CDR3 DNA sequence: TGTGCCAGCAGCGTTCGACAGGGGCTCTCTGGAAACACCATATATTTT. Residues: CASSVRQGLSGNTIYF. The full variable domain, with the rest looked up from reference TRBV11-3 and TRBJ1-3, is EAGVVQSPRYKIIEKKQPVAFWCNPISGHNTLYWYLQNLGQGPELLIRYENEEAVDDSQLPKDRFSAERLKGVDSTLKIQPAELGDSAVYLCASSVRQGLSGNTIYFGEGSWLTVV.

The gene calls are TRBV27 and TRBJ2-7, with no clear D. Trimming removed 5 bases from V and 0 bases from J, with 14 bases in between. The length of the CDR3 is 15 residues. The germline V gene encodes CDR1 MNHEY and CDR2 SMNVEV (reference sequence). The CDR3 here is CASSRIRSFSYEQYF. The CDR3 DNA is TGTGCCAGCAGTCGCATTCGGTCTTTCTCCTACGAGCAGTACTTC.

The chain recombines TRBV7-2 with TRBJ2-5; TRBD2 is a possible D gene (6 bases). Germline lookup yields CDR1 SGHTA and CDR2 FQGNSA. Trimming pared 1 base from V and 7 bases from J, leaving 10 bases between. The CDR3 loop spans 13 amino acids. The CDR3 DNA is TGTGCCAGCAGCTTAGAGACTAGGCGGACCCAGTACTTC. Translating it yields CASSLETRRTQYF.

J is TRBJ1-2 and V is TRBV28; weak D call: TRBD1 (6 bases). The CDR3 is made up of 15 amino acids. Germline CDR1 and CDR2: MDHEN and SYDVKM. Trimming removed 4 bases at V and 5 bases at J, with 17 bases between. CDR3 residues: CASSSVGGRGYGYTF. The CDR3 DNA is TGTGCCAGCAGTTCGGTTGGGGGCAGGGGATATGGCTACACCTTC.

The chain links TRBV7-2 to TRBJ1-2; TRBD1 matches at 10 bases. The V and J ends lost 2 bases and 8 bases, in that order; junction bases with no gene match: 5. This CDR3 has 14 amino acids. Germline assignment: CDR1 SGHTA and CDR2 FQGNSA. This CDR3 reads CASSLRTGGRGYTF. The DNA of the CDR3 is TGTGCCAGCAGCTTACGGACAGGGGGAAGAGGCTACACCTTC.

The rearrangement links TRBV21-1 to TRBJ2-5; the table's D gene call, TRBD2, was not cross checked with the DNA. TRBV21-1 is a documented pseudogene. The CDR3 contains 19 residues. The CDR3 nucleotides read TGTGCCAGCAGCCGCGTTCTAGCGGGGGGAATGGCGGGAGGAGAGACCCAGTACTTC. This sequence encodes CASSRVLAGGMAGGETQYF.

This clone was picked up many times. The rearrangement joins TRBV20-1 to TRBJ1-2, with D possibly TRBD1 on 6 matching bases. Between the trimmed V and J ends, which lost 3 bases and 2 bases, there was a span of 13 bases. The CDR3 loop spans 14 amino acids. Per the germline V gene, CDR1 is DFQATT and CDR2 is SNEGSKA (reference sequence). This CDR3 is CSASGGQLNYGYTF. DNA of the CDR3: TGCAGTGCTAGTGGAGGACAGCTAAACTATGGCTACACCTTC.

This rearrangement joins TRBV5-5 to TRBJ2-2, with D possibly TRBD2 on 6 matching bases. The CDR3 spans 16 residues. Germline V gene sequence: CDR1 SGHKS, CDR2 YYEKEE (reference sequence). With 4 bases removed from V and 1 base from J, the gap between germline ends came to 14 bases. The CDR3, as DNA: TGTGCCAGCAGCCCCTCTACGGGACTGAACACCGGGGAGCTGTTTTTT. Encoded protein: CASSPSTGLNTGELFF.

This chain joins TRBV7-8 and TRBJ1-5; TRBD1 aligns across 7 bases. J gave up 5 bases and V 5 bases, and 9 bases lay outside the gene matches. CDR1 SGHVS and CDR2 FQNEAQ come from the germline V gene. CDR3 size: 15 residues. The CDR3 spells CASSPRTGLYQPQHF. The CDR3 DNA sequence: TGTGCCAGCAGCCCTAGGACAGGTTTGTATCAGCCCCAGCATTTT.

This chain joins TRBV5-4 and TRBJ1-1, with D perhaps matching TRBD1 (5 bases). V lost 1 base and J 5 bases, leaving 18 bases between the germline ends. This CDR3 has 16 residues. The V gene's germline CDR1 is SGHNT and CDR2 YYREEE (reference sequence). As DNA, the CDR3 is TGTGCCAGCAGCTTGAAGGGGCCCTCCGTTCGGACTGAAGCTTTCTTT. This gives the protein CASSLKGPSVRTEAFF.

This clone was counted only a few times. CDR3 DNA sequence: TGCAGCGTTGTGGCAGAAGATTACAATGAGCAGTTCTTC. Protein: CSVVAEDYNEQFF. The chain combines TRBV29-1 with TRBJ2-1; D uncertain. CDR1 and CDR2 from the germline V gene are SQVTM and ANQGSEA. The CDR3 is made up of 13 amino acids. Trimming took 4 bases from V and 4 from J, leaving 11 bases between them.

The gene calls are TRBV27 and TRBJ2-7; possible D gene TRBD1, 6 bases. The CDR3 covers 14 residues. Trimming cost V 5 bases and J 1 base, with 12 bases left between them. Germline V lookup: CDR1 MNHEY, CDR2 SMNVEV (reference sequence). The CDR3 here is CASSPEQGSYEQYF. CDR3 nucleotides: TGTGCCAGCAGTCCAGAACAGGGATCCTACGAGCAGTACTTC.

The chain employs TRBV12-5 and TRBJ2-6; 8 nucleotides align to TRBD1. V was pared by 5 bases and J by 4 bases, with 10 bases of the junction left unmatched. Germline CDR1 and CDR2: LGHNT and FRNRAP. This CDR3 has 17 amino acids. The CDR3 nucleotides are TGTGCTAGTGGTGCCGGGACAGGCCCCCTCGGGGCCAACGTCCTGACTTTC. This encodes CASGAGTGPLGANVLTF.

This sequence joins TRBV28 and TRBJ1-5, with 9 nucleotides matching TRBD1. Trimming cost V 6 bases and J 6 bases; bases outside gene matches: 15. This CDR3 has 17 amino acids. Germline V gene data show CDR1 as MDHEN and CDR2 as SYDVKM. CDR3 sequence reads: CASSHNGPGTGSQPQHF. CDR3 nucleotides: TGTGCCAGCAGCCATAATGGGCCGGGGACAGGGAGTCAGCCCCAGCATTTT.

V is TRBV19 and J is TRBJ1-4; 10 positions match TRBD1. Germline CDR1 is LNHDA and CDR2 is SQIVND (reference sequence). The V gene end was trimmed by 5 bases and the J gene end by 7 bases; junction bases not matched to a gene: 7. The CDR3 spans 15 residues. CDR3 DNA: TGTGCCAGTAGTCCAGGGACAGGGGAGGGTGAAAAACTGTTTTTT. This codes for CASSPGTGEGEKLFF. The full variable domain, rest sourced from reference TRBV19 and TRBJ1-4, is DGGITQSPKYLFRKEGQNVTLSCEQNLNHDAMYWYRQDPGQGLRLIYYSQIVNDFQKGDIAEGYSVSREKKESFPLTVTSAQKNPTAFYLCASSPGTGEGEKLFFGSGTQLSVL.

The V gene is TRBV24-1, the J gene TRBJ1-4; D gene uncertain. In germline, CDR1 is KGHDR, CDR2 SFDVKD. The length of the CDR3 is 15 residues. Trimming left V 5 bases short and J 5 bases short, with 14 bases between. CDR3 protein: CATSVTIERNEKLFF. Written as DNA, the CDR3 is TGTGCCACCAGTGTAACCATCGAGAGGAATGAAAAACTGTTTTTT.

This CDR3 reads CASSQSSGFDGYTF. The CDR3 DNA sequence: TGTGCCAGCAGCCAATCCTCGGGGTTCGATGGCTACACCTTC. The V gene is TRBV16, the J gene TRBJ1-2, with no clear D. CDR1 and CDR2 (germline): KGHSY, FQNENV. The length of the CDR3 is 14 residues. V was shortened by 0 bases and J by 6 bases, with 11 bases between the two germline ends.